This is a list of T cell receptor beta chains from one sample in a study of cytomegalovirus exposure and HLA in healthy donors. Libraries were prepared by immunoSEQ multiplex PCR; TCRdb keeps only in-frame clonotypes and omits some of them. Of around 250,000 clones in the sample, around 81% are singletons; the top ten hold 8%. The material sequenced was PBMCs. Receptors originate from an older woman in good health and CMV-seropositive. Each CDR3 is given with its conserved first and last residue. A D gene is named only where the DNA matches it firmly. Rows may omit the clone size; those that give it use once, few, many or a size class.

TRBJ1-2 | TRBV5-5 | NA | NA | TGTGCCAGCAGCTTGGGGGGGGTCTCGAACTATGGCTACACCTTC | CASSLGGVSNYGYTF
TRBJ1-2 | TRBV19 | NA | NA | TGTGCCAGTAGCCTAACCTTTCCCGGGGGACCCTATGGCTACACCTTC | CASSLTFPGGPYGYTF
TRBJ2-3 | TRBV6-1 | NA | NA | TGTGCCAGCAGTTCGGACATACACCCCACAGATACGCAGTATTTT | CASSSDIHPTDTQYF
TRBJ2-5 | TRBV25-1 | NA | NA | TGTGCCAGCAGTGAATCACAGGGAAGAGAGACCCAGTACTTC | CASSESQGRETQYF
TRBJ2-7 | TRBV4-1 | NA | TRBD2 | TGCGCCAGCAGCCAAGCCGGGACTACTTACTACGAGCAGTACTTC | CASSQAGTTYYEQYF
TRBJ2-1 | TRBV15 | NA | TRBD2 | TGTGCCACCGGACTAGCGACCAAGCAGTTCTTC | CATGLATKQFF
TRBJ2-5 | TRBV5-4 | NA | NA | TGTGCCAGCAGCTTGGCCGCAGGGCCCAACCAAGAGACCCAGTACTTC | CASSLAAGPNQETQYF
TRBJ1-2 | TRBV6-1 | once | NA | TGTGCCAGCAGTGAAGCAGTACAGGGCGTCTATGGCTACACCTTC | CASSEAVQGVYGYTF
TRBJ2-3 | TRBV4-1 | once | TRBD1 | TGCGCCAGCAGCTCAGGACAGGGGGACCTCACAGATACGCAGTATTTT | CASSSGQGDLTDTQYF
TRBJ1-2 | TRBV28 | NA | NA | TGTGCCAGCAGTTTTCAGCAGGGGTATGGCTACACCTTC | CASSFQQGYGYTF
TRBJ2-7 | TRBV7-9 | NA | TRBD2 | TGTGCCAGCAGCTTAGCGGGGGGGCTAGCGGGTGAGCAGTACTTC | CASSLAGGLAGEQYF